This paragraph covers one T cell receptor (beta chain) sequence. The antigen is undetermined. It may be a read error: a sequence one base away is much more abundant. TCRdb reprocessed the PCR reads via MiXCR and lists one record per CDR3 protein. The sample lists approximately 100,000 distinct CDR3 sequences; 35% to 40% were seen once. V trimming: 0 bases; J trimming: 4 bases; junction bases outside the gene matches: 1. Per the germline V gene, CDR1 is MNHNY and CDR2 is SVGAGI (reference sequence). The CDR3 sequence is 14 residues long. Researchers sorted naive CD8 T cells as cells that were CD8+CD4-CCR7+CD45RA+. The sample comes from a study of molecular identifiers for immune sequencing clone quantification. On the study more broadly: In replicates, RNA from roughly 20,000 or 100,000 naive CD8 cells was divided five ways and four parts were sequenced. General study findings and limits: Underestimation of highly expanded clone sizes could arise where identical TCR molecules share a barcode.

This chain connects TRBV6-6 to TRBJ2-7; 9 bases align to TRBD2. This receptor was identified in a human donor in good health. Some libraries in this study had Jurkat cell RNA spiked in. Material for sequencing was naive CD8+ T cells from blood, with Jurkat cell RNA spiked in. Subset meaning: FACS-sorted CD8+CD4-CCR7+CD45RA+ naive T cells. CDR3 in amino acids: CASSYSLAGYEQYF. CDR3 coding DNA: TGTGCCAGCAGTTACTCGCTAGCGGGGTACGAGCAGTACTTC.